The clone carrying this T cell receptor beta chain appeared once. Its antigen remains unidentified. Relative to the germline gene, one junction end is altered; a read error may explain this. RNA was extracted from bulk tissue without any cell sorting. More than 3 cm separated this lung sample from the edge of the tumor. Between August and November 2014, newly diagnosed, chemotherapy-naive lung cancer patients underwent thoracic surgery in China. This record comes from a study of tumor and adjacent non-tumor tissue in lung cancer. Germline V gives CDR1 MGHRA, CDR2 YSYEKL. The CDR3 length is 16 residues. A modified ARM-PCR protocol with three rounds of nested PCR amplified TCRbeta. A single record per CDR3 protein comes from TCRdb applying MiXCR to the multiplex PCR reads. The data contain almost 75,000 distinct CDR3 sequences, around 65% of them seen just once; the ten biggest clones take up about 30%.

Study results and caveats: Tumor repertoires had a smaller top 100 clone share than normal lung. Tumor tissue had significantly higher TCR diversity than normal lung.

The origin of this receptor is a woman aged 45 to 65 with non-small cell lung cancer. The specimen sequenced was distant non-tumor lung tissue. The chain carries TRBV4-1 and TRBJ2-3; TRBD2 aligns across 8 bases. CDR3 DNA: TGCACCAGCAGCAACCAGCGGGGGTACGGCACAGATACGCAGTATTTT. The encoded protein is CTSSNQRGYGTDTQYF.